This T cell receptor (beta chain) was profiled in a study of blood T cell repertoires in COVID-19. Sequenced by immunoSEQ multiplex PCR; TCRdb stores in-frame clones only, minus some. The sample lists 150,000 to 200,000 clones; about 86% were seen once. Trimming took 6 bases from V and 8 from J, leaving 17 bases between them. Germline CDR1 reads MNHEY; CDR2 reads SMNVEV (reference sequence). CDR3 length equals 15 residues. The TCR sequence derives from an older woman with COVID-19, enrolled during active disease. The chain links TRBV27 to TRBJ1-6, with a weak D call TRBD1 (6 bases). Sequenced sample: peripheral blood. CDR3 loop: CASRRDNGPHSPLHF. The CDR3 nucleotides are TGTGCCAGCAGAAGGGACAACGGACCCCATTCACCCCTCCACTTT.